What follows are 29 T cell receptor beta chains derived from one specimen sequenced in a study of CD8 T cells in ankylosing spondylitis. Regarding the study as a whole: For ankylosing spondylitis blood, a TCR beta motif of about 8 highly homologous variants appeared characteristic.

Their antigens remain unidentified. Each CDR3 protein is one row after TCRdb ran MiXCR on the 5' RACE reads. Of more than 650,000 distinct CDR3 sequences listed, about 12% are singletons. Sequenced input: blood, either unsorted or a sorted T cell fraction (not recorded which). Receptors originate from a male donor with ankylosing spondylitis.

There are a few counts of this clonotype. The genes are TRBV28 and TRBJ2-1; D gene uncertain. This CDR3 spans 14 amino acids. Looked up from germline, CDR1 is MDHEN and CDR2 is SYDVKM. V shed 6 bases and J shed 6 bases, with 15 bases lying between them. CDR3 sequence (DNA): TGTGCCAGCAGCCCCATGGAAAGGCCCAATGAGCAGTTCTTC. It encodes CASSPMERPNEQFF.

The gene calls are TRBV18 and TRBJ1-3, with TRBD1 as a possible D gene (5 bases). This CDR3 contains 16 residues. V lost 4 bases and J 0 bases, leaving 13 bases between the germline ends. Germline V gene sequence: CDR1 KGHSH, CDR2 LQKENI. The CDR3 reads CASSHSSGASGNTIYF. CDR3 nucleotides: TGTGCCAGCTCACACTCCTCCGGGGCCTCTGGAAACACCATATATTTT.

The sample holds a few counts of this clonotype. This chain uses TRBV7-3 with TRBJ2-5; 7 nucleotides agree with TRBD1. Germline CDR1 reads SGHTA; CDR2 reads FQGTGA. Germline trimming cut 5 bases from V and 7 bases from J; bases unmatched to any gene: 10. This CDR3 spans 14 amino acids. The CDR3 loop reads CASSPGTAVGTQYF. CDR3 DNA: TGTGCCAGCAGCCCCGGGACAGCCGTAGGGACCCAGTACTTC.

This clonotype came up a few times. CDR3 DNA: TGTGCCAGCAGCCTGGGACAGAATGAAGCTTTCTTT. As protein: CASSLGQNEAFF. The rearrangement uses TRBV7-9 and TRBJ1-1, with TRBD1 identical over 7 bases. Germline V CDR1 and CDR2: SEHNR, FQNEAQ (reference sequence). The CDR3 totals 12 residues. Unmatched junction bases numbered 4, after V lost 5 bases and J lost 7 bases.

The chain couples TRBV28 to TRBJ1-1; D is uncertain. In germline, CDR1 is MDHEN, CDR2 SYDVKM. The CDR3 has 12 amino acids. With 4 bases removed from V and 3 bases from J, the gap between germline ends came to 6 bases. The CDR3 nucleotides read TGTGCCAGCAGTTCCCCCTACACTGAAGCTTTCTTT. Encoded protein: CASSSPYTEAFF.

This clonotype was counted ten times or more. J is TRBJ2-1 and V is TRBV20-1; 9 nucleotides agree with TRBD2. CDR1 and CDR2 (germline): DFQATT, SNEGSKA (reference sequence). The CDR3 sequence is 13 residues long. The CDR3 here is CSLAGSSYNEQFF. Here the CDR3 DNA reads TGCAGCCTAGCGGGGAGCTCCTACAATGAGCAGTTCTTC.

V and J are TRBV6-4 and TRBJ1-1; D is unresolved. The CDR3 has 14 residues. The V and J ends lost 2 bases and 3 bases respectively, with 10 bases between them. The germline V gene encodes CDR1 MRHNA and CDR2 SNTAGT. DNA for the CDR3: TGTGCCAGCAGTGACATGGTAAGGTACACTGAAGCTTTCTTT. It specifies CASSDMVRYTEAFF.

The chain employs TRBV18 and TRBJ1-1; D ambiguous. V lost 3 bases, J lost 0 bases, and 5 bases lay in between. Germline lookup yields CDR1 KGHSH and CDR2 LQKENI. The CDR3 is 13 amino acids. This chain's CDR3 is CASSPVVNTEAFF. The CDR3 DNA follows: TGTGCCAGCTCACCGGTGGTGAACACTGAAGCTTTCTTT.

The chain is built from TRBV7-2 and TRBJ2-7; the D gene is possibly TRBD2 (5 bases). From germline, CDR1 is SGHTA and CDR2 FQGNSA. Trimming left V 3 bases short and J 2 bases short, with 14 bases between. The CDR3 has 15 amino acids. Here the CDR3 DNA reads TGTGCCAGCAGCTTCTCCCGGACTCACCCCTACGAGCAGTACTTC. Protein product: CASSFSRTHPYEQYF. The full variable domain, with the rest looked up from reference TRBV7-2 and TRBJ2-7, is GAGVSQSPSNKVTEKGKDVELRCDPISGHTALYWYRQSLGQGLEFLIYFQGNSAPDKSGLPSDRFSAERTGGSVSTLTIQRTQQEDSAVYLCASSFSRTHPYEQYFGPGTRLTVT.

This clonotype occurred many times. The chain links TRBV4-2 to TRBJ1-1, with D uncertain. The germline V gene encodes CDR1 LGHNA and CDR2 YNFKEQ. The CDR3 covers 14 residues. With 0 bases removed from V and 3 bases from J, the gap between germline ends came to 8 bases. In DNA form, the CDR3 reads TGTGCCAGCAGCCAAGAGCGAGCCCACACTGAAGCTTTCTTT. Encoded protein: CASSQERAHTEAFF.

This clonotype was seen a handful of times. The chain combines TRBV10-3 with TRBJ1-5; 7 bases are shared with TRBD1. The length of the CDR3 is 15 residues. Trimming removed 0 bases from V and 5 bases from J; junction bases left unmatched: 4. The V gene's germline CDR1 is ENHRY and CDR2 SYGVKD. This chain's CDR3 is CAISESTGDYQPQHF. CDR3 nucleotide sequence: TGTGCCATCAGTGAGTCAACAGGGGATTATCAGCCCCAGCATTTT.

A few counts support this clonotype. J is TRBJ1-1 and V is TRBV5-1, with D perhaps TRBD1 (6 bases). This CDR3 region has 15 residues. V gave up 0 bases and J gave up 11 bases, with 20 bases separating them. Germline CDR1 SGHRS, CDR2 YFSETQ. CDR3 protein: CASSLGGLGTGNAFF. CDR3 nucleotide sequence: TGCGCCAGCAGCTTGGGGGGCCTTGGAACAGGGAATGCTTTCTTT.

This chain's CDR3 is CASSSRTPNTEAFF. The CDR3 DNA is TGTGCCAGTAGTTCGCGGACACCGAACACTGAAGCTTTCTTT. The chain carries TRBV19 and TRBJ1-1; a possible D gene is TRBD1 (5 bases). CDR3 length equals 14 residues. V lost 5 bases to trimming and J lost 1 base, with 11 bases between them. Germline V gene sequence: CDR1 LNHDA, CDR2 SQIVND (reference sequence). The whole variable domain, remainder taken from reference TRBV19 and TRBJ1-1, is DGGITQSPKYLFRKEGQNVTLSCEQNLNHDAMYWYRQDPGQGLRLIYYSQIVNDFQKGDIAEGYSVSREKKESFPLTVTSAQKNPTAFYLCASSSRTPNTEAFFGQGTRLTVV.

There are a few counts of this clonotype. The chain employs TRBV13 and TRBJ2-6; D remains unclear. The CDR3 has 18 amino acids. Trimming removed 0 bases from V and 0 bases from J, with 12 bases in between. Germline lookup yields CDR1 PRHDT and CDR2 FYEKMQ (reference sequence). This chain's CDR3 is CASSLGGRLSSGANVLTF. The CDR3 nucleotides are TGTGCCAGCAGCTTAGGCGGACGGTTGTCCTCTGGGGCCAACGTCCTGACTTTC.

The chain uses TRBV7-9 and TRBJ2-2, with 9 positions matching TRBD1. The CDR3 loop spans 17 amino acids. V was clipped by 4 bases and J by 2 bases; unmatched bases: 8. Per the germline V gene, CDR1 is SEHNR and CDR2 is FQNEAQ (reference sequence). Here the CDR3 DNA reads TGTGCCAGCAGCTCAACAGGGGGCAGGGGTAACACCGGGGAGCTGTTTTTT. It codes for CASSSTGGRGNTGELFF.

The chain employs TRBV6-1 and TRBJ2-1; D tentatively fits TRBD1 or TRBD2 (5 bases each). Trimming took off 4 bases at V and 6 bases at J, with 16 bases between the two ends. CDR1 and CDR2 (germline): MNHNS, SASEGT. This CDR3 has 15 residues. CDR3 coding DNA: TGTGCCAGCAGTGCGAGGGGCGGCGAGTCCAATGAGCAGTTCTTC. As protein: CASSARGGESNEQFF.

This clonotype was seen more than once but under ten times. The rearrangement links TRBV6-6 to TRBJ1-2, with D perhaps matching TRBD1 (5 bases). The CDR3 runs 12 residues. Germline CDR1 MNHNY, CDR2 SVGAGI (reference sequence). Trimming removed 7 bases at V and 2 bases at J, with 8 bases between. The CDR3 reads CASTNRNYGYTF. In DNA form, the CDR3 reads TGTGCCAGCACGAACAGGAACTATGGCTACACCTTC.

The V gene is TRBV5-1, the J gene TRBJ2-4; maybe TRBD1 (6 bases). Germline assignment: CDR1 SGHRS and CDR2 YFSETQ. The V end lost 0 bases, the J end lost 6 bases, and 10 bases lay between the germline ends. This CDR3 region has 14 residues. Written as DNA, the CDR3 is TGCGCCAGCAGCTTGGTACAGGGACCAAACATTCAGTACTTC. Translation: CASSLVQGPNIQYF.

At least ten counts were recorded for this clonotype. No DNA is shown, since the ends of the CDR3 on it are uncertain; the CDR3 is the one TCRdb lists. The gene calls are TRBV6-2 or TRBV6-3 and TRBJ2-1; TRBD1 is taken as the D call from the table, unchecked against the DNA. With termini counted, the CDR3 has 18 amino acids. The V gene's germline CDR1 is MNHEY and CDR2 SVGEGT. The CDR3 loop is CASSFWPRDRSSYNEQFF.

This chain connects TRBV27 to TRBJ2-1; tentative D call: TRBD1 (5 bases). The CDR3 runs to 14 residues. V shed 4 bases and J shed 4 bases, with 11 bases lying between them. The germline V gene encodes CDR1 MNHEY and CDR2 SMNVEV (reference sequence). CDR3 sequence: CASSSHGQYNEQFF. As DNA, the CDR3 is TGTGCCAGCAGTTCTCACGGACAATACAATGAGCAGTTCTTC.

This clonotype was recorded at least ten times. J is TRBJ1-1 and V is TRBV7-2; D unclear. Germline CDR1 SGHTA, CDR2 FQGNSA. V lost 1 base and J 7 bases, leaving 7 bases between the germline ends. CDR3 length: 12 residues. CDR3 nucleotide sequence: TGTGCCAGCAGCTTAGAGGCAGGTGAAGCTTTCTTT. Amino acids: CASSLEAGEAFF.

V and J are TRBV6-2 or TRBV6-3 and TRBJ2-7, with 7 bases aligning to TRBD1. Trimming took 6 bases from V and 11 from J; bases not matched to a gene: 13. The germline gives CDR1 MNHEY, CDR2 SVGEGT. This CDR3 is 13 amino acids long. Here the CDR3 reads CASSPRDRDLEYF. DNA of the CDR3: TGTGCCAGCAGCCCCCGAGACAGGGATTTGGAGTACTTC.

This clonotype was observed at least ten times. V is TRBV18 and J is TRBJ1-6; the D gene is possibly TRBD1 (6 bases). Germline V lookup: CDR1 KGHSH, CDR2 LQKENI. The CDR3 extends over 15 amino acids. V lost 4 bases, J lost 5 bases, and 12 bases lay in between. CDR3 DNA: TGTGCCAGCTCACAAGGACAGTTGGATAATTCACCCCTCCACTTT. This encodes CASSQGQLDNSPLHF.

This clonotype was seen ten or more times. The rearrangement joins TRBV5-1 to TRBJ2-1; D uncertain. Deletions cut 1 base from V and 1 base from J, with 12 bases between. Germline-derived CDR1 and CDR2 are SGHRS and YFSETQ. The CDR3 contains 16 residues. This CDR3 is CASSLLVGNSYNEQFF. CDR3 DNA sequence: TGCGCCAGCAGCTTGTTGGTTGGGAATTCCTACAATGAGCAGTTCTTC.

The table lists this clonotype with many counts. The chain recombines TRBV5-1 with TRBJ1-1; 8 bases are a match to TRBD1. Trimming removed 4 bases from V and 4 bases from J; junction bases left unmatched: 6. This CDR3 is built from 14 residues. Germline V CDR1 and CDR2: SGHRS, YFSETQ. The CDR3 DNA follows: TGCGCCAGCAGCGTGACAGGGGCGTCCACTGAAGCTTTCTTT. Encoded protein: CASSVTGASTEAFF.

This clonotype was seen at least ten times. V is TRBV20-1 and J is TRBJ2-1; D ambiguous. Trimming removed 3 bases at V and 5 bases at J, with 2 bases between. The CDR3 is 10 amino acids. The germline V gene has CDR1 DFQATT and CDR2 SNEGSKA (reference sequence). In nucleotides, the CDR3 is TGCAGTGCTAGCCACAATGAGCAGTTCTTC. Protein: CSASHNEQFF.

V and J are TRBV6-1 and TRBJ2-1; D may be TRBD2 (6 bases). The V end was cut by 4 bases, the J end by 10 bases, with 20 bases between. CDR3 size: 15 residues. Germline V CDR1 and CDR2: MNHNS, SASEGT. CDR3 sequence (DNA): TGTGCCAGCAGTGCGGAGGGAGCCAGGTTGGGAGAGCAGTTCTTC. Protein sequence: CASSAEGARLGEQFF.

The table lists this clonotype with a few counts. The genes are TRBV28 and TRBJ2-5; D unresolved. V dropped 2 bases and J dropped 3 bases, with 16 bases sitting between them. CDR3 length: 16 residues. Per the germline V gene, CDR1 is MDHEN and CDR2 is SYDVKM. DNA of the CDR3: TGTGCCAGCAGTTTACTGGAAGGCAGACGGAAAGAGACCCAGTACTTC. Translated: CASSLLEGRRKETQYF.

This rearrangement joins TRBV20-1 to TRBJ2-1, with TRBD1 matching over 9 bases. CDR3 size: 15 residues. Trimming cost V 6 bases and J 3 bases; bases outside gene matches: 9. Germline CDR1 and CDR2: DFQATT and SNEGSKA (reference sequence). The chain's CDR3 is CSASSDRGGYNEQFF. The CDR3 DNA follows: TGCAGTGCCAGCTCAGACAGGGGGGGCTACAATGAGCAGTTCTTC.